The text below deals with one TCR beta chain. This specimen belongs to a study of blood T cell repertoires in COVID-19. After removal of 1 base from V and 4 bases from J, the junction contained 3 bases not matched to a gene. CDR3 size: 14 residues. Germline V gives CDR1 MDHEN, CDR2 SYDVKM. Here immunoSEQ multiplex PCR was the method, and the copy in TCRdb shows in-frame clones only, minus some. Among more than 85,000 clones listed, 89% were seen once. Sequenced sample: peripheral blood. This rearrangement joins TRBV28 to TRBJ1-2; TRBD1 aligns across 7 bases. The receptor was isolated from a woman aged 70-85 years with acute or convalescent COVID-19. The CDR3 sequence: CASSLSGGSYGYTF. The CDR3 DNA reads TGTGCCAGCAGTTTATCAGGGGGGAGCTATGGCTACACCTTC.